Shown below are 18 T cell receptor beta chains from a single sample sequenced in a study of T cell responses to AZD1222 COVID-19 vaccine listed by TCRdb under 2021. Per the publication, the time point label means: baseline before first vaccination. The method behind the library was the immunoSEQ multiplex PCR assay. Sourced from immuneACCESS, this table was stored by TCRdb with only in-frame sequences that have V and J called. A share of the clones is absent; for the studies checked, an unresolved V gene accounts for under half, and the remainder has no known explanation. Present in this sample are 86,000 or so clones, roughly 90% of which were seen just once. The ten largest clones take up 2.2% of the sample. The sequences come from peripheral blood, collected on day 0 of AZD1222 vaccination. The source of these receptors is an adult in good health.

The V and J genes are TRBV7-8 and TRBJ2-1; D remains ambiguous. V was pared by 5 bases and J by 0 bases, with 14 bases between. Germline V gene data show CDR1 as SGHVS and CDR2 as FQNEAQ. CDR3 length: 16 amino acids. Written as DNA, the CDR3 is TGTGCCAGCAGCCGAGACGTATCGAGCTCCTACAATGAGCAGTTCTTC. It is translated as CASSRDVSSSYNEQFF.

The gene calls are TRBV7-2 and TRBJ2-5; D may be TRBD2 (5 bases). Per germline, CDR1 SGHTA and CDR2 FQGNSA. The CDR3 is made up of 15 amino acids. Trimming stripped 4 bases from V and 2 bases from J, with 14 bases between. DNA of the CDR3: TGTGCCAGCAGCTCACTAGGGCGGATTCAAGAGACCCAGTACTTC. This translates into CASSSLGRIQETQYF.

The J gene is TRBJ2-2, the V gene TRBV6-2 or TRBV6-3; maybe TRBD2 (6 bases). V dropped 2 bases and J dropped 6 bases, with 16 bases sitting between them. Germline CDR1 and CDR2: MNHEY and SVGEGT. The CDR3 consists of 16 residues. The CDR3 DNA is TGTGCCAGCAGTTACAAGGCGGGGCCTGGGGCCGGGGAGCTGTTTTTT. Amino acids: CASSYKAGPGAGELFF.

This clone has a single count. The chain couples TRBV15 to TRBJ2-7, with D maybe TRBD2 (6 bases). V lost 2 bases and J 0 bases, leaving 11 bases between the germline ends. Germline V gene data show CDR1 as LNHNV and CDR2 as YYDKDF (reference sequence). The CDR3 has 15 residues. The CDR3 bases are TGTGCCACCAGCAGACGACTAGTGGGCTCCTACGAGCAGTACTTC. It is translated as CATSRRLVGSYEQYF. Full variable domain (outside the CDR3, taken from reference TRBV15 and TRBJ2-7): DAMVIQNPRYQVTQFGKPVTLSCSQTLNHNVMYWYQQKSSQAPKLLFHYYDKDFNNEADTPDNFQSRRPNTSFCFLDIRSPGLGDTAMYLCATSRRLVGSYEQYFGPGTRLTVT.

This chain uses TRBV18 with TRBJ2-7; TRBD1 matches 8 bases. Germline values: CDR1 KGHSH, CDR2 LQKENI. V lost 4 bases to trimming and J lost 4 bases; unmatched junction nucleotides: 9. The CDR3 has 15 amino acids. The CDR3 loop reads CASSRGTGEYYEQYF. In nucleotides, the CDR3 is TGTGCCAGCTCACGGGGGACAGGTGAATATTACGAGCAGTACTTC.

The V gene is TRBV14, the J gene TRBJ1-1; TRBD1 aligns across 7 bases. Germline-derived CDR1 and CDR2 are SGHDN and FVKESK. This CDR3 has 13 residues. The junction had 4 bases not matched to a gene; V was cut back by 4 bases and J by 5 bases. The CDR3 DNA follows: TGTGCCAGCAGCCGAACAGGGGTAACTGAAGCTTTCTTT. Amino acid sequence: CASSRTGVTEAFF.

This chain joins TRBV3-1 (or the pseudogene TRBV3-2) and TRBJ1-1; D perhaps matches TRBD1 (6 bases). In germline, CDR1 is LGHDT, CDR2 YNNKEL (reference sequence). Trimming took 8 bases from V and 4 from J, leaving 17 bases between them. This CDR3 has 14 residues. CDR3 loop: CASVKGVSGTEAFF. In DNA, the CDR3 is TGTGCCAGCGTTAAGGGGGTGTCGGGCACTGAAGCTTTCTTT.

This clone was detected only once. V gene TRBV29-1 combines with J gene TRBJ2-3; a weak D match, TRBD2 (6 bases). V lost 6 bases and J lost 5, with 21 bases in between. The CDR3 loop spans 15 amino acids. Germline CDR1 is SQVTM and CDR2 is ANQGSEA. CDR3 region: CSVGSTGTLGDTQYF. The CDR3 bases are TGCAGCGTGGGTTCTACCGGGACTCTGGGAGATACGCAGTATTTT.

This clone was observed once. The V and J genes are TRBV20-1 and TRBJ1-1, with D perhaps matching TRBD1 (5 bases). CDR1 DFQATT and CDR2 SNEGSKA come from the germline V gene (reference sequence). Trimming shortened V by 3 bases and J by 0 bases, and 11 bases separated the two germline ends. The CDR3 totals 14 residues. CDR3 in amino acids: CSASSGGMNTEAFF. CDR3 DNA sequence: TGCAGTGCTAGTTCGGGGGGAATGAACACTGAAGCTTTCTTT.

J is TRBJ1-3 and V is TRBV5-1; D remains ambiguous. The CDR3 runs to 15 residues. The V gene's germline CDR1 is SGHRS and CDR2 YFSETQ. Trimming removed 4 bases from V and 0 bases from J, with 11 bases in between. The CDR3 DNA reads TGCGCCAGCAGCGCCGACGGAACCTCTGGAAACACCATATATTTT. Translated: CASSADGTSGNTIYF.

The chain links TRBV19 to TRBJ1-3; D is unclear. In germline, CDR1 is LNHDA, CDR2 SQIVND (reference sequence). This CDR3 contains 15 residues. The germline V and J ends were trimmed by 5 bases and 1 base, with 12 bases remaining between them. The CDR3 here is CASSPLGRSGNTIYF. The CDR3, as DNA: TGTGCCAGTAGTCCACTCGGGAGGTCTGGAAACACCATATATTTT.

The chain employs TRBV9 and TRBJ2-2, with D uncertain. CDR3 length equals 14 residues. Germline V lookup: CDR1 SGDLS, CDR2 YYNGEE. V lost 2 bases, J lost 6 bases, and 11 bases lay in between. CDR3 in DNA: TGTGCCAGCAGCGTCTTATCAGAGGCCGGGGAGCTGTTTTTT. Translated: CASSVLSEAGELFF.

This clone was seen a single time. The V gene is TRBV30, the J gene TRBJ2-2; D perhaps matches TRBD1 (5 bases). Between the trimmed V and J ends, which lost 3 bases and 5 bases, there was a span of 13 bases. Per germline, CDR1 GTSNPN and CDR2 SVGIG (reference sequence). This CDR3 region has 14 residues. The CDR3 DNA reads TGTGCCTGGAGGGGGCCTGCAAGGACCGGGGAGCTGTTTTTT. It translates to CAWRGPARTGELFF.

V and J are TRBV12-3 or TRBV12-4 and TRBJ1-5; D possibly corresponds to TRBD1 (6 bases). CDR3 length equals 13 residues. Trimming removed 6 bases at V and 7 bases at J, with 13 bases between. CDR3 amino acids: CASRTQQGQPQHF. Here the CDR3 DNA reads TGTGCCAGCAGAACGCAACAGGGACAGCCCCAGCATTTT.

The chain carries TRBV21-1 and TRBJ2-5. TRBV21-1 is reported as a pseudogene. The CDR3 is 13 amino acids. This CDR3 is CASSPGGEETQYF. CDR3 bases: TGTGCCAGCAGCCCAGGGGGGGAAGAGACCCAGTACTTC.

The chain links TRBV6-2 or TRBV6-3 to TRBJ2-7; 9 bases are a match to TRBD1. The CDR3 loop spans 16 amino acids. Germline V gene data show CDR1 as MNHEY and CDR2 as SVGEGT. Trimming cost V 2 bases and J 1 base; bases outside gene matches: 6. This CDR3 reads CASSYPLDRGSYEQYF. DNA for the CDR3: TGTGCCAGCAGTTACCCTTTGGACAGGGGATCCTACGAGCAGTACTTC.

This chain links TRBV30 with TRBJ1-1; the D is unclear. The V gene's germline CDR1 is GTSNPN and CDR2 SVGIG (reference sequence). With 0 bases removed from V and 1 base from J, the gap between germline ends came to 9 bases. The CDR3 spans 14 residues. For the CDR3, the DNA is TGTGCCTGGAGTGTACTGCCGGAGAACACTGAAGCTTTCTTT. It is translated as CAWSVLPENTEAFF.

CDR3 residues: CASSQDWADLSGNTIYF. The CDR3 DNA reads as TGCGCCAGCAGCCAAGATTGGGCGGACCTCTCTGGAAACACCATATATTTT. The chain links TRBV4-1 to TRBJ1-3; unclear D gene. Trimming removed 0 bases at V and 0 bases at J, with 12 bases between. This CDR3 is built from 17 residues. The germline V gene has CDR1 MGHRA and CDR2 YSYEKL.